The entry that follows covers one T cell receptor (beta chain) sequence. It has no known antigen specificity. No base qualities exist here, and no much larger clone lies one base off it. The data were produced on an Illumina NovaSeq 6000. TCRalpha and TCRbeta cDNA libraries were constructed by 5'RACE with constant-segment primers, with sample barcodes and unique molecular identifiers being introduced. RNA was extracted from every sample with Trizol reagent. Libraries were amplified in two PCR steps, with a second sample barcode and Illumina TruSeq adapters added in the second step. Libraries were sequenced on an Illumina NovaSeq with 2 x 150 bp paired-end reads. Under the source paper's analysis protocol: Demultiplexing of reads and collapsing into UMI-guided consensus sequences were performed with migec v1.2.7. With mixcr v2.1.11, UMI consensuses were aligned to TRA and TRB V and J templates and assembled into clonotypes. A clonotype was counted as expanded or contracted only if both edgeR and NoisET called the change significant, with noise models trained on biological replicates. For edgeR calls, the thresholds were a false discovery rate-adjusted p below 0.01 and a log2 fold-change of 1. As an exploratory analysis of dynamics, max-normalized trajectories of the 1000 most abundant clonotypes were examined by PCA with hierarchical clustering. Separately sequenced CD4+ and CD8+ repertoires were used to assign the CD4 or CD8 phenotype of responding clones. The raw public reads went through TCRdb reprocessing: fastp at Q25, MiXCR clone calling, in-frame beta chains kept. One record per CDR3 amino acid sequence lists the most common genes and DNA. TCRdb, not the authors, supplied the V and J calls. The sample table shows 390,000 or so distinct CDR3 sequences, and 15% to 20% are seen once. 20% to 25% of the sample is held by the ten biggest clonotypes.

These data originate in a study of T-cell memory formation after mild COVID-19 (dated by TCRdb to 2020 to 2022). Context from the whole study: TCR sequence clusters from the two donors were largely donor specific. T-cell clones expanding and contracting after mild COVID-19 in two donors were tracked by longitudinal TCRalpha and TCRbeta repertoire sequencing. The cohort comprised two young, previously healthy adult volunteers, one female and one male.

Beyond this particular receptor, the publication reports: Balanced CD4/CD8 phenotypes were observed for clones contracting from day 15 to 85, whereas a bias towards CD4+ was observed for a second wave of clones expanding from day 15 to 37. Contracting CD4+ clones turned up mainly in the CM and EM memory subsets, whereas EMRA was where CD8+ clones were enriched. The study included only a couple of mild cases, and larger cohorts that include severe cases with pre-infection samples were judged to be necessary. Some responding clones were detected in pre-infection memory, which suggested that pre-existing cross-reactive memory T cells had joined the SARS-CoV-2 response. SARS-CoV-2 specificity of the second-wave clones peaking on day 37 was not confirmed.

Ficoll-Paque density gradient centrifugation was used to isolate PBMCs. Sequencing was carried out using PBMCs or a T cell subset sorted from them (not recorded which). The clonotype comes from a man between 18 and 35 years old who had mild COVID-19 (a few samples of this study predate the infection). The sample titles of this study are shuffled in the database, so cell type and time point are left out; the donor was told from shared clones.

Read as DNA, the sequence is TGTGCCAGCAGTTACGGACAATCCGAGCAGTACGTC. This gives the protein CASSYGQSEQYV. The rearrangement combines TRBV7-9 with TRBJ2-7; matching of 5 bases hints at TRBD1 as the D gene. Trimming removed 6 bases from V and 6 bases from J, leaving 12 bases between the germline ends. The germline V gene (reference sequence) supplies CDR1 SEHNR and CDR2 FQNEAQ. From the cysteine through the valine, the CDR3 covers 12 amino acids. Only the CDR3 portion is preserved as DNA: 36 bases, with reading frame beginning at the first base.